The rows below give T cell receptor beta chains drawn from one sample of a study of cytomegalovirus exposure and HLA in healthy donors. Data came from immunoSEQ multiplex PCR; TCRdb stores just in-frame clones and leaves some out. The sample consists of roughly 200,000 clones, 79% of them appearing once. Sequencing input: PBMCs. Receptors originate from a girl aged 10 to 17 in good health and CMV-seropositive. CDR3s include the opening cysteine and the closing phenylalanine or tryptophan. A D gene is named only where the DNA matches it firmly. Some rows mark clone size as missing; the rest say once, few, many or name a class of expanded clone.

size,J,D,V,CDR3,DNA
.,TRBJ2-5,.,TRBV10-1,CASSVGAGKESQYF,TGCGCCAGCAGTGTGGGTGCAGGGAAGGAGTCCCAGTACTTC
.,TRBJ2-1,.,TRBV9,CASSGGGRGPDEQFF,TGTGCCAGCAGCGGGGGGGGCAGGGGGCCCGATGAGCAGTTCTTC
once,TRBJ1-1,TRBD1,TRBV19,CASRLGQELNTEAFF,TGTGCCAGTAGACTCGGACAGGAGTTGAACACTGAAGCTTTCTTT
few,TRBJ2-7,TRBD2,TRBV11-2,CASSLRAGSYEQYF,TGTGCCAGCAGCCTAAGAGCGGGGTCCTACGAGCAGTACTTC
once,TRBJ2-5,.,TRBV30,CAWSGLAIGTQYF,TGTGCCTGGAGTGGGCTAGCGATTGGGACCCAGTACTTC
.,TRBJ1-6,.,TRBV11-2,CASSSNRVYNSPLHF,TGTGCCAGCAGCTCCAACAGGGTCTATAATTCACCCCTCCACTTT
once,TRBJ1-2,.,TRBV27,CASRFGGLANYGYTF,TGTGCCAGCAGGTTCGGGGGGCTAGCTAACTATGGCTACACCTTC
.,TRBJ2-3,TRBD2,TRBV30,CAWSVLRTSGGFPDTQYF,TGTGCCTGGAGTGTACTGAGGACTAGCGGGGGTTTCCCAGATACGCAGTATTTT
.,TRBJ1-5,.,TRBV12-5,CASGLYMGLGSHSNQPQHF,TGTGCTAGTGGTTTGTACATGGGGCTAGGTTCCCATAGCAATCAGCCCCAGCATTTT
few,TRBJ2-1,TRBD2,TRBV5-5,CASSHPRTSGDNEQFF,TGTGCCAGCAGCCACCCACGGACTAGCGGGGACAATGAGCAGTTCTTC
.,TRBJ2-7,.,TRBV6-1,CASSGRGGGGYGEQYF,TGTGCCAGCAGTGGAAGGGGGGGAGGGGGGTATGGTGAGCAGTACTTC
.,TRBJ2-3,TRBD2,TRBV4-3,CASGLAGGPTDTQYF,TGCGCCAGTGGACTAGCGGGGGGGCCTACAGATACGCAGTATTTT
.,TRBJ1-4,.,TRBV7-2,CASSSYGGGHEKLFF,TGTGCCAGCAGCTCTTATGGGGGAGGGCATGAAAAACTGTTTTTT
.,TRBJ2-3,.,TRBV11-2,CASSLGWQSTDTQYF,TGTGCCAGCAGCTTAGGCTGGCAAAGCACAGATACGCAGTATTTT
.,TRBJ1-5,.,TRBV29-1,CSARWAFDQPQHF,TGCAGCGCCCGATGGGCCTTCGATCAGCCCCAGCATTTT
.,TRBJ2-1,TRBD2,TRBV4-3,CASSQEGGGYGDEQFF,TGCGCCAGCAGCCAAGAAGGCGGGGGGTACGGGGATGAGCAGTTCTTC
.,TRBJ2-3,TRBD2,TRBV4-3,CASRAGIPGDTQYF,TGCGCCAGCCGAGCGGGGATTCCCGGAGATACGCAGTATTTT
once,TRBJ2-7,.,TRBV2,CASSELAGRTAYEQYF,TGTGCCAGCAGTGAACTCGCTGGTAGAACAGCCTACGAGCAGTACTTC
.,TRBJ2-3,TRBD2,TRBV4-1,CASSQVAGARDTQYF,TGCGCCAGCAGCCAAGTAGCGGGGGCTCGGGATACGCAGTATTTT
.,TRBJ2-1,TRBD2,TRBV4-3,CASSQDAGLAGGYNEQFF,TGCGCCAGCAGCCAAGACGCCGGACTAGCGGGGGGCTACAATGAGCAGTTCTTC
.,TRBJ2-1,.,TRBV2,CASGAYNEQFF,TGTGCCAGCGGGGCGTACAATGAGCAGTTCTTC
.,TRBJ2-1,TRBD1,TRBV11-2,CASSDVDRGSRGEQFF,TGTGCCAGCAGCGACGTTGACAGGGGAAGTCGCGGTGAGCAGTTCTTC
.,TRBJ2-1,TRBD2,TRBV12-5,CASGFELAGWAYNEQFF,TGTGCTAGTGGTTTCGAACTAGCGGGGTGGGCATACAATGAGCAGTTCTTC
.,TRBJ1-2,.,TRBV6-6,CASSDVGGTGYTF,TGTGCCAGCAGCGACGTCGGGGGTACTGGCTACACCTTC
.,TRBJ1-6,TRBD1,TRBV10-3,CATRQGHNSPLHF,TGTGCCACCCGACAGGGGCATAATTCACCCCTCCACTTT
once,TRBJ2-6,.,TRBV5-1,CASSPMQASGANVLTF,TGCGCCAGCAGCCCGATGCAGGCCTCTGGGGCCAACGTCCTGACTTTC
.,TRBJ1-1,.,TRBV7-9,CASSARGTTEAFF,TGTGCCAGCAGCGCCCGGGGGACCACTGAAGCTTTCTTT
.,TRBJ2-2,TRBD2,TRBV5-1,CASSHLLAENTGELFF,TGCGCCAGCAGCCACCTCCTAGCGGAGAACACCGGGGAGCTGTTTTTT
.,TRBJ1-2,TRBD1,TRBV7-2,CASSDRVNYGYTF,TGTGCCAGCAGCGACAGGGTTAACTATGGCTACACCTTC
.,TRBJ1-1,.,TRBV7-6,CASSEWGLIRGTEAFF,TGTGCCAGCAGCGAATGGGGACTTATAAGGGGCACTGAAGCTTTCTTT
.,TRBJ1-1,TRBD1,TRBV11-2,CASSLDLRDRGLGTEAFF,TGTGCCAGCAGCTTAGATCTAAGGGACAGGGGGCTGGGCACTGAAGCTTTCTTT
.,TRBJ1-2,.,TRBV7-2,CASSPTVYGYTF,TGTGCCAGCAGCCCGACAGTTTATGGCTACACCTTC
few,TRBJ1-2,.,TRBV19,CASSSRQNYGYTF,TGTGCCAGTAGTTCCCGTCAGAACTATGGCTACACCTTC
.,TRBJ2-6,.,TRBV19,CASSMGHRSGANVLTF,TGTGCCAGTAGTATGGGACACCGCTCTGGGGCCAACGTCCTGACTTTC
.,TRBJ1-2,TRBD1,TRBV5-4,CASSLTGTADYGYTF,TGTGCCAGCAGCTTAACCGGGACAGCCGACTATGGCTACACCTTC
.,TRBJ2-1,TRBD2,TRBV5-1,CASSPGGGHNEQFF,TGCGCCAGCAGCCCCGGGGGGGGACACAATGAGCAGTTCTTC
.,TRBJ1-1,.,TRBV4-1,CASSQKTGIVAEAFF,TGCGCCAGCAGCCAGAAAACAGGAATTGTAGCTGAAGCTTTCTTT
few,TRBJ2-7,.,TRBV7-6,CASSYSTGIYEQYF,TGTGCCAGCAGCTACTCGACAGGTATATACGAGCAGTACTTC
.,TRBJ2-1,TRBD1,TRBV5-1,CASSPLTGDNEQFF,TGCGCCAGCAGCCCGTTGACAGGGGACAATGAGCAGTTCTTC
.,TRBJ1-5,.,TRBV5-1,CASSLGTGTFQPQHF,TGCGCCAGCAGCTTGGGGACCGGGACATTTCAGCCCCAGCATTTT
.,TRBJ2-7,.,TRBV20-1,CSASVPGEQYF,TGCAGTGCTAGTGTACCGGGCGAGCAGTACTTC